Each of the 4 T cell receptor beta chains below was sequenced from the same sample in a study of blood T cell repertoires in COVID-19. Some clones are missing from TCRdb's copy, which holds only in-frame ones; the method was immunoSEQ multiplex PCR. Seen here are 150,000 to 200,000 clones, roughly 82% observed once, and the top ten hold roughly 9.1%. Source material: PBMCs or T cells enriched from blood (not recorded which). The receptors derive from a woman aged 25 to 45 who had recovered from COVID-19.

In regard to this clone: Mismatch with germline at one junction end may stem from a read error. This chain uses TRBV27 with TRBJ1-5, with 7 bases lining up with TRBD1. Germline V gene data show CDR1 as MNHEY and CDR2 as SMNVEV (reference sequence). The CDR3 totals 15 residues. CDR3 loop: CATQIQGLSDQPQHF. The CDR3 DNA reads as TGTGCCACCCAGATACAGGGGCTTAGCGATCAGCCCCAGCATTTT.

This clone was seen a single time. J is TRBJ2-7 and V is TRBV7-9; D gene unclear. The CDR3 loop spans 12 amino acids. Germline V lookup: CDR1 SEHNR, CDR2 FQNEAQ (reference sequence). V shed 3 bases and J shed 2 bases, with 5 bases lying between them. CDR3 loop: CASSFVAYEQYF. CDR3 DNA sequence: TGTGCCAGCAGCTTCGTAGCCTACGAGCAGTACTTC. Full variable domain (rest looked up from reference TRBV7-9 and TRBJ2-7): DTGVSQNPRHKITKRGQNVTFRCDPISEHNRLYWYRQTLGQGPEFLTYFQNEAQLEKSRLLSDRFSAERPKGSFSTLEIQRTEQGDSAMYLCASSFVAYEQYFGPGTRLTVT.

The genes are TRBV5-6 and TRBJ2-1; TRBD1 aligns across 8 bases. The germline CDR1 and CDR2 sequences are SGHDT and YYEEEE. The CDR3 length is 16 residues. After removal of 3 bases from V and 3 bases from J, the junction contained 8 bases not matched to a gene. CDR3 region: CASSSRTGSGYNEQFF. CDR3 bases: TGTGCCAGCAGCTCTCGGACAGGGTCGGGCTACAATGAGCAGTTCTTC.

This clone was recorded once. The chain recombines TRBV7-6 with TRBJ1-4, with 7 bases lining up with TRBD1. Germline-derived CDR1 and CDR2 are SGHVS and FNYEAQ. Unmatched junction bases numbered 8, after V lost 3 bases and J lost 7 bases. The CDR3 totals 15 residues. CDR3 loop: CASSLVGGEGEKLFF. CDR3 sequence (DNA): TGTGCCAGCAGCTTGGTAGGGGGCGAGGGTGAAAAACTGTTTTTT.